These 12 T cell receptor beta chains originate from one sample sequenced in a study of T cells in Graves' hyperthyroidism and ophthalmopathy. Amplification of TCR beta CDR3 regions was performed using RNA transcripts as template. The HTBI set primed first-round TCR CDR3 RT-PCR. From the multiplex PCR reads, TCRdb called clonotypes with MiXCR, one entry per CDR3 protein. The table lists roughly 500,000 distinct CDR3 sequences, approximately 16% of them singletons. The sequencing sample was made of blood. The source is a woman between 25 and 40 years old with Graves' ophthalmopathy.

This clonotype occurred a few times. The chain couples TRBV7-2 to TRBJ2-7; TRBD2 agrees at 11 bases. Per the germline V gene, CDR1 is SGHTA and CDR2 is FQGNSA. Trimming cost V 2 bases and J 1 base; bases outside gene matches: 7. The CDR3 spans 17 residues. The DNA of the CDR3 is TGTGCCAGCAGCTTATACCCTACTAGCGGGAGTTCCTACGAGCAGTACTTC. Encoded protein: CASSLYPTSGSSYEQYF.

This clonotype was observed a handful of times. The V call is TRBV7-3, the J call TRBJ1-1; D is unclear. This CDR3 has 13 amino acids. From germline, CDR1 is SGHTA and CDR2 FQGTGA. Trimming left V 1 base short and J 11 bases short, with 14 bases between. In nucleotides, the CDR3 is TGTGCCAGCAGCTTAAATCGCGGGTACGACGCTTTCTTT. It encodes CASSLNRGYDAFF.

The rearrangement uses TRBV19 and TRBJ2-5; D perhaps matches TRBD1 (6 bases). Germline V lookup: CDR1 LNHDA, CDR2 SQIVND (reference sequence). The CDR3 consists of 14 residues. V lost 4 bases and J 4 bases, leaving 13 bases between the germline ends. This CDR3 reads CASSTQGPRETQYF. DNA for the CDR3: TGTGCCAGTAGTACCCAGGGGCCTCGAGAGACCCAGTACTTC.

The rearrangement links TRBV5-1 to TRBJ2-5; maybe TRBD2 (6 bases). Germline V gives CDR1 SGHRS, CDR2 YFSETQ. The CDR3 has 15 amino acids. The V and J ends lost 2 bases and 2 bases respectively, with 13 bases between them. CDR3 DNA sequence: TGCGCCAGCAGCTTAAGTCCGGGACTGCAAGAGACCCAGTACTTC. Translated: CASSLSPGLQETQYF.

V is TRBV14 and J is TRBJ1-2; no clear D gene. CDR1 and CDR2 (germline): SGHDN, FVKESK. This CDR3 spans 14 amino acids. The germline V and J ends were trimmed by 3 bases and 2 bases, with 10 bases remaining between them. CDR3 protein: CASSHYVSNYGYTF. The CDR3 DNA reads as TGTGCCAGCAGCCATTACGTCTCGAACTATGGCTACACCTTC.

This clonotype was counted between two and nine times. V and J are TRBV6-1 and TRBJ2-1; TRBD2 matches at 8 bases. Trimming cost V 5 bases and J 2 bases; bases outside gene matches: 14. This CDR3 has 18 residues. The V gene's germline CDR1 is MNHNS and CDR2 SASEGT. The CDR3 DNA is TGTGCCAGCAGTAAGGCTAGCGGGCCTTCTGGGACCTACAATGAGCAGTTCTTC. Its protein is CASSKASGPSGTYNEQFF.

This clonotype came up many times. V is TRBV30 and J is TRBJ2-3, with 7 bases aligning to TRBD1. Germline V gives CDR1 GTSNPN, CDR2 SVGIG (reference sequence). Losses at the gene ends were 3 bases for V and 2 bases for J; bases not matched to a gene: 5. This CDR3 spans 14 amino acids. In DNA form, the CDR3 reads TGTGCCTGGAGCGGGACAGTTCCCACAGATACGCAGTATTTT. Translated, it gives CAWSGTVPTDTQYF.

The V call is TRBV28, the J call TRBJ2-7; 7 bases fit TRBD1. The CDR3 spans 14 residues. V trimming: 5 bases; J trimming: 3 bases; junction bases outside the gene matches: 7. Germline V CDR1 and CDR2: MDHEN, SYDVKM. The CDR3 sequence is CASSRGTDLYEQYF. The CDR3 DNA sequence: TGTGCCAGCAGTAGAGGGACAGACCTCTACGAGCAGTACTTC.

V usage is TRBV7-2 and J usage is TRBJ2-7; 10 bases map to TRBD2. Germline V gene data show CDR1 as SGHTA and CDR2 as FQGNSA. The CDR3 runs to 14 residues. The J segment lost 5 bases and the V segment lost 4 bases, leaving 5 bases of the junction unmatched. CDR3 coding DNA: TGTGCCAGCAGCTCTAGCGGGAGAATGAACGAGCAGTACTTC. This gives the protein CASSSSGRMNEQYF. The full variable domain, rest sourced from reference TRBV7-2 and TRBJ2-7, is GAGVSQSPSNKVTEKGKDVELRCDPISGHTALYWYRQSLGQGLEFLIYFQGNSAPDKSGLPSDRFSAERTGGSVSTLTIQRTQQEDSAVYLCASSSSGRMNEQYFGPGTRLTVT.

This clonotype was seen more than once but under ten times. J is TRBJ1-5 and V is TRBV28, with unresolved D. V was pared by 5 bases and J by 1 base, with 15 bases between. CDR1 and CDR2 (germline): MDHEN, SYDVKM. The CDR3 spans 16 residues. The CDR3: CASSKSPRRSNQPQHF. DNA for the CDR3: TGTGCCAGCAGTAAAAGTCCCCGAAGGAGCAATCAGCCCCAGCATTTT.

This clonotype showed up many times. The J gene is TRBJ2-7, the V gene TRBV7-9, with 8 bases matching TRBD2. From germline, CDR1 is SEHNR and CDR2 FQNEAQ (reference sequence). J was trimmed by 3 bases and V by 1 base; bases with no gene match: 8. This CDR3 has 16 residues. This CDR3 reads CASSLVSGGTFYEQYF. DNA for the CDR3: TGTGCCAGCAGCTTAGTGAGCGGGGGCACTTTCTACGAGCAGTACTTC.

This clonotype was recorded many times. V is TRBV12-3 or TRBV12-4 and J is TRBJ2-3; no clear D. This CDR3 contains 12 residues. The V end lost 5 bases, the J end lost 5 bases, and 8 bases lay between the germline ends. CDR3: CASSPLRDTQYF. The DNA of the CDR3 is TGTGCCAGCAGTCCCCTCCGAGATACGCAGTATTTT.